Described below is a single TCR beta chain sequence and its context. The target antigen is unknown. The sample comes from a study of T-cell memory formation after mild COVID-19. At the level of the study: For the most part, TCR clusters were specific to one donor. Overall study results and limits: Memory cells collected pre-infection included some clones that later responded, suggesting cross-reactive memory joined.

TCRdb re-called the 5' RACE reads through MiXCR, storing one row per CDR3 protein. Of about 620,000 distinct CDR3 sequences in the sample, approximately 19% were seen once. CDR3 size: 13 residues. Germline V gives CDR1 SQVTM, CDR2 ANQGSEA. Trimming took 7 bases from V and 5 from J, leaving 18 bases between them. The sequenced material came from PBMCs or a T cell subset sorted from them (not recorded which). The source is an adult woman who had mild COVID-19 (a few samples of this study predate the infection). Cell type and time point are not known. The rearrangement joins TRBV29-1 to TRBJ2-7; a possible D gene is TRBD1 (6 bases). The DNA of the CDR3 is TGCAGCGCTCGCCGAACAGGGTCCCACGAGCAGTACTTC. It codes for CSARRTGSHEQYF.